The 26 T cell receptor beta chains given below trace back to one sample, sequenced in a study of T cell responses to AZD1222 COVID-19 vaccine. The table came from immunoSEQ multiplex PCR; TCRdb's copy has only in-frame clones and leaves some out. The sample consists of some 200,000 clones, approximately 92% of them appearing once. Sequencing was performed on peripheral blood, taken on day 0 of AZD1222 vaccination. Receptor source: an adult in good health.

The genes are TRBV7-2 and TRBJ2-1, with D possibly being TRBD1 (5 bases). The CDR3 runs 13 residues. Deletions cut 4 bases from V and 4 bases from J, with 8 bases between. The germline V gene has CDR1 SGHTA and CDR2 FQGNSA. CDR3 in amino acids: CASSSDRYNEQFF. The CDR3 nucleotides read TGTGCCAGCAGCTCCGACAGATACAATGAGCAGTTCTTC. Filled out from reference TRBV7-2 and TRBJ2-1, the complete variable domain reads GAGVSQSPSNKVTEKGKDVELRCDPISGHTALYWYRQSLGQGLEFLIYFQGNSAPDKSGLPSDRFSAERTGGSVSTLTIQRTQQEDSAVYLCASSSDRYNEQFFGPGTRLTVL.

To note about this clone: At one boundary the junction diverges from the germline segment, which might be a read error. The chain uses TRBV3-1 (or the pseudogene TRBV3-2) and TRBJ1-6; no clear D gene. CDR3 length: 12 amino acids. The V gene's germline CDR1 is LGHDT and CDR2 YNNKEL (reference sequence). The DNA for the CDR3 is TGTGCCAGCAGCCCAGACTCGGGAGGGATATACTTT. Translating it yields CASSPDSGGIYF.

This chain connects TRBV5-8 to TRBJ1-3, with D maybe TRBD1 (6 bases). V was clipped by 5 bases and J by 1 base, with 13 bases between them. Per germline, CDR1 SGHTS and CDR2 YDEGEE. The CDR3 loop spans 15 amino acids. The CDR3 loop is CASSRGTWSGNTIYF. CDR3 nucleotides: TGTGCCAGCAGTAGGGGGACGTGGTCTGGAAACACCATATATTTT.

V and J are TRBV2 and TRBJ2-3; no definite D call. Germline V gene lookup returns CDR1 SNHLY and CDR2 FYNNEI. Trimming shortened V by 6 bases and J by 2 bases, and 9 bases separated the two germline ends. The CDR3 length is 13 residues. Here the CDR3 reads CASRERFTDTQYF. The CDR3 DNA is TGTGCCAGCAGGGAAAGATTCACAGATACGCAGTATTTT. Supplemented by reference TRBV2 and TRBJ2-3, the full variable domain reads EPEVTQTPSHQVTQMGQEVILRCVPISNHLYFYWYRQILGQKVEFLVSFYNNEISEKSEIFDDQFSVERPDGSNFTLKIRSTKLEDSAMYFCASRERFTDTQYFGPGTRLTVL.

The V gene is TRBV12-5, the J gene TRBJ1-1, with unresolved D. This CDR3 is built from 12 residues. The germline CDR1 and CDR2 sequences are LGHNT and FRNRAP. Deletions cut 4 bases from V and 3 bases from J, with 6 bases between. DNA of the CDR3: TGTGCTAGTGGTTCCGACTACACTGAAGCTTTCTTT. This sequence encodes CASGSDYTEAFF.

V gene TRBV4-3 combines with J gene TRBJ1-2; a possible D gene is TRBD1 (5 bases). Germline values: CDR1 LGHNA, CDR2 YSLEER. The CDR3 covers 15 residues. V lost 0 bases, J lost 4 bases, and 12 bases lay in between. DNA of the CDR3: TGCGCCAGCAGCCAAGACCCAGGGTATTCCTATGGCTACACCTTC. Residues: CASSQDPGYSYGYTF.

The chain is built from TRBV6-6 and TRBJ1-1; a weak D match, TRBD1 (5 bases). This CDR3 contains 17 residues. Trimming pared 5 bases from V and 1 base from J, leaving 20 bases between. The germline V gene encodes CDR1 MNHNY and CDR2 SVGAGI (reference sequence). CDR3 amino acids: CASSLLKTGTGNTEAFF. The DNA of the CDR3 is TGTGCCAGCAGTCTCTTAAAAACGGGGACGGGGAACACTGAAGCTTTCTTT.

Here the CDR3 reads CASRGLAGEAWTGELFF. CDR3 DNA sequence: TGTGCCAGCAGAGGACTAGCGGGGGAAGCCTGGACCGGGGAGCTGTTTTTT. V gene TRBV7-9 combines with J gene TRBJ2-2; 13 positions match TRBD2. Germline V CDR1 and CDR2: SEHNR, FQNEAQ (reference sequence). With 6 bases clipped from V and 5 bases from J, the junction kept 9 bases outside the gene matches. The CDR3 contains 17 residues.

V and J are TRBV29-1 and TRBJ2-5; D ambiguous. V was shortened by 5 bases and J by 2 bases, with 18 bases between the two germline ends. CDR1 and CDR2 (germline): SQVTM, ANQGSEA. The CDR3 consists of 15 residues. CDR3 in amino acids: CSVPPRPHVQETQYF. The CDR3, as DNA: TGCAGCGTTCCCCCACGTCCCCACGTTCAAGAGACCCAGTACTTC. Full variable domain (remainder filled in from reference TRBV29-1 and TRBJ2-5): SAVISQKPSRDICQRGTSLTIQCQVDSQVTMMFWYRQQPGQSLTLIATANQGSEATYESGFVIDKFPISRPNLTFSTLTVSNMSPEDSSIYLCSVPPRPHVQETQYFGPGTRLLVL.

This chain joins TRBV6-5 and TRBJ1-3; D is ambiguous. The CDR3 is made up of 12 amino acids. Germline V CDR1 and CDR2: MNHEY, SVGAGI. V dropped 5 bases and J dropped 4 bases, with 6 bases sitting between them. CDR3 sequence (DNA): TGTGCCAGCAGTAGAACCGGAAACACCATATATTTT. It is translated as CASSRTGNTIYF.

This clone has more than one count but fewer than ten. The J gene is TRBJ1-5, the V gene TRBV6-2 or TRBV6-3; D ambiguous. From germline, CDR1 is MNHEY and CDR2 SVGEGT. The CDR3 spans 13 residues. The germline V and J ends were trimmed by 2 bases and 0 bases, with 2 bases remaining between them. The chain's CDR3 is CASSYPSNQPQHF. CDR3 DNA: TGTGCCAGCAGTTACCCTAGCAATCAGCCCCAGCATTTT.

The rearrangement links TRBV11-2 to TRBJ1-2, with D possibly TRBD1 on 5 matching bases. The CDR3 is made up of 14 amino acids. Trimming stripped 2 bases from V and 7 bases from J, with 14 bases between. Germline values: CDR1 SGHAT, CDR2 FQNNGV. As DNA, the CDR3 is TGTGCCAGCAGCTTATACACCGGACATCTTGGCTACACCTTC. As protein: CASSLYTGHLGYTF.

The CDR3 reads CASSSGQGSYNEQFF. CDR3 DNA sequence: TGCGCCAGCAGCTCGGGCCAGGGTTCCTACAATGAGCAGTTCTTC. The genes are TRBV5-1 and TRBJ2-1; possibly TRBD1 for D (5 bases). The CDR3 totals 15 residues. Trimming left V 3 bases short and J 1 base short, with 11 bases between. CDR1 and CDR2 (germline): SGHRS, YFSETQ.

This clone was picked up a small number of times. The V and J genes are TRBV2 and TRBJ1-1, with 7 bases identical to TRBD1. CDR3 length: 13 amino acids. The germline CDR1 and CDR2 sequences are SNHLY and FYNNEI. V lost 5 bases and J lost 11; bases outside the gene matches: 11. CDR3 in DNA: TGTGCCAGCAGTCCTCAAGGACAGGTACGTGCTTTCTTT. It yields the protein CASSPQGQVRAFF.

The chain couples TRBV12-3 or TRBV12-4 to TRBJ2-3; D is unclear. With 5 bases removed from V and 4 bases from J, the gap between germline ends came to 7 bases. The CDR3 is made up of 12 amino acids. The CDR3 reads CASSGFPDTQYF. CDR3 sequence (DNA): TGTGCCAGCAGTGGGTTCCCAGATACGCAGTATTTT.

The chain couples TRBV11-3 to TRBJ2-7; 10 bases align to TRBD1. Per germline, CDR1 SGHNT and CDR2 YENEEA. V lost 0 bases to trimming and J lost 3 bases; unmatched junction nucleotides: 5. This CDR3 has 16 residues. CDR3 protein: CASSLDGTGDHYEQYV. For the CDR3, the DNA is TGTGCCAGCAGCTTAGATGGGACAGGGGATCACTACGAGCAGTACGTC.

The V gene is TRBV3-1 (or the pseudogene TRBV3-2), the J gene TRBJ2-1; D is possibly TRBD1 or TRBD2 (5 bases each). V dropped 1 base and J dropped 7 bases, with 11 bases sitting between them. This CDR3 contains 14 residues. Germline assignment: CDR1 LGHDT and CDR2 YNNKEL (reference sequence). The CDR3 DNA follows: TGTGCCAGCAGCCAAGCAGAGGGGTCGAATGAGCAGTTCTTC. Its translation is CASSQAEGSNEQFF.

J is TRBJ1-5 and V is TRBV6-2 or TRBV6-3, with D perhaps TRBD1 (5 bases). The CDR3 is made up of 15 amino acids. The germline V gene encodes CDR1 MNHEY and CDR2 SVGEGT. Trimming took 6 bases from V and 3 from J, leaving 15 bases between them. The CDR3 DNA reads as TGTGCCAGCAGCCACTTACGGGACCCCAATCAGCCCCAGCATTTT. The encoded protein is CASSHLRDPNQPQHF.

The J gene is TRBJ1-6, the V gene TRBV4-1, with 8 positions matching TRBD1. The CDR3 runs 17 residues. With 5 bases clipped from V and 1 base from J, the junction kept 7 bases outside the gene matches. Looked up from germline, CDR1 is MGHRA and CDR2 is YSYEKL. In nucleotides, the CDR3 is TGCGCCAGCAGCTTTACAGGGGGAAGGTCCTATAATTCACCCCTCCACTTT. Amino acid sequence: CASSFTGGRSYNSPLHF.

This chain links TRBV11-2 with TRBJ2-7; D not certain. The CDR3 is 14 amino acids. Between the trimmed V and J ends, which lost 1 base and 4 bases, there was a span of 11 bases. The germline CDR1 and CDR2 sequences are SGHAT and FQNNGV. CDR3 protein: CASSLGGRKYEQYF. The DNA for the CDR3 is TGTGCCAGCAGCTTAGGTGGCAGAAAGTACGAGCAGTACTTC.

The chain employs TRBV5-1 and TRBJ2-7, with 9 bases identical to TRBD2. The CDR3 runs 14 residues. V dropped 0 bases and J dropped 5; count of bases not matched to a gene: 3. The germline gives CDR1 SGHRS, CDR2 YFSETQ. Written as DNA, the CDR3 is TGCGCCAGCAGCTTGGGACTAGCGGAGAACGAGCAGTACTTC. This translates into CASSLGLAENEQYF.

This chain links TRBV19 with TRBJ2-2; 8 bases map to TRBD2. This CDR3 region has 17 residues. Trimming took 11 bases from V and 3 from J; bases not matched to a gene: 17. Germline V gene lookup returns CDR1 LNHDA and CDR2 SQIVND (reference sequence). The CDR3 sequence is CASVPYGGGPDTGELFF. The CDR3 nucleotides are TGTGCCTCGGTCCCGTACGGGGGGGGCCCGGACACCGGGGAGCTGTTTTTT.

As concerns this clone: An end of the junction differs from the germline gene, which may be a read error. The rearrangement links TRBV5-6 to TRBJ1-2; 7 nucleotides match TRBD1. CDR1 SGHDT and CDR2 YYEEEE come from the germline V gene. CDR3 length: 17 residues. The CDR3 sequence is CAGSPGGPDRTNYGYTF. CDR3 bases: TGTGCCGGCAGCCCCGGGGGGCCGGACAGGACTAACTATGGCTACACCTTC. The whole variable domain, remainder taken from reference TRBV5-6 and TRBJ1-2, is DAGVTQSPTHLIKTRGQQVTLRCSPKSGHDTVSWYQQALGQGPQFIFQYYEEEERQRGNFPDRFSGHQFPNYSSELNVNALLLGDSALYLCAGSPGGPDRTNYGYTFGSGTRLTVV.

V gene TRBV7-9 combines with J gene TRBJ2-1; 10 positions agree with TRBD2. This CDR3 is built from 17 residues. V lost 5 bases, J lost 0 bases, and 7 bases stayed unmatched. CDR1 is SEHNR and CDR2 is FQNEAQ in the germline V gene (reference sequence). The CDR3 sequence: CASSAVVAGGSYNEQFF. The CDR3 nucleotides read TGTGCCAGCAGCGCGGTGGTAGCGGGAGGCTCCTACAATGAGCAGTTCTTC.

The chain links TRBV19 to TRBJ2-7, with unresolved D. Germline CDR1 reads LNHDA; CDR2 reads SQIVND (reference sequence). V gave up 5 bases and J gave up 2 bases, with 7 bases separating them. The CDR3 is made up of 12 amino acids. The CDR3 reads CASSGGPYEQYF. As DNA, the CDR3 is TGTGCCAGTAGTGGCGGACCCTACGAGCAGTACTTC. Based on the CDR3 plus reference TRBV19 and TRBJ2-7, the full variable domain is DGGITQSPKYLFRKEGQNVTLSCEQNLNHDAMYWYRQDPGQGLRLIYYSQIVNDFQKGDIAEGYSVSREKKESFPLTVTSAQKNPTAFYLCASSGGPYEQYFGPGTRLTVT.

This chain links TRBV25-1 with TRBJ1-4; perhaps TRBD1 as D (5 bases). The CDR3 is 13 amino acids. In germline, CDR1 is MGHDK, CDR2 SYGVNS. The V and J ends lost 7 bases and 7 bases respectively, with 13 bases between them. The CDR3 region has the DNA TGTGCCAGCACGGGAGGGGTGTTTGAAAAACTGTTTTTT. It encodes CASTGGVFEKLFF.